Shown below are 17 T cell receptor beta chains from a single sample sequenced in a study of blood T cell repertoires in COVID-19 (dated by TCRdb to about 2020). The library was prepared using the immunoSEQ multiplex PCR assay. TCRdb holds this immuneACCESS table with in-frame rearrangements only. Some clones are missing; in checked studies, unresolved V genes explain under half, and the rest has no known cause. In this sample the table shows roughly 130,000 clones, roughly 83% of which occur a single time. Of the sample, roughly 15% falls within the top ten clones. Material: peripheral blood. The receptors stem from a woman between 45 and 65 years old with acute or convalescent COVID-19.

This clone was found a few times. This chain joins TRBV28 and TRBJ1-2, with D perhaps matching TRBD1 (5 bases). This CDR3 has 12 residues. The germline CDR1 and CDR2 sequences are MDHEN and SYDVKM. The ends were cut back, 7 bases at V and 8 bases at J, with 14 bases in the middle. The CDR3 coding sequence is TGTGCCAGCAACCGGCGGGGGACCGGCTACACCTTC. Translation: CASNRRGTGYTF.

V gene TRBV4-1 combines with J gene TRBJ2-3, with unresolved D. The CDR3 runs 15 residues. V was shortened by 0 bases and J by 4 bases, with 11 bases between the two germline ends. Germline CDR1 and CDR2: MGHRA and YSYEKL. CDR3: CASSQEFVIPDTQYF. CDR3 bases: TGCGCCAGCAGCCAAGAATTTGTCATCCCAGATACGCAGTATTTT.

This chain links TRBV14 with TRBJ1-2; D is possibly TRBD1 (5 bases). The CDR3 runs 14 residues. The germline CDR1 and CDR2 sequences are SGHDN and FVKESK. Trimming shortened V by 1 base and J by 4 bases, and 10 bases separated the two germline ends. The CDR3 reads CASSQVVTGYGYTF. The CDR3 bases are TGTGCCAGCAGCCAAGTAGTAACAGGCTATGGCTACACCTTC. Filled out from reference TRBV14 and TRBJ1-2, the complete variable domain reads EAGVTQFPSHSVIEKGQTVTLRCDPISGHDNLYWYRRVMGKEIKFLLHFVKESKQDESGMPNNRFLAERTGGTYSTLKVQPAELEDSGVYFCASSQVVTGYGYTFGSGTRLTVV.

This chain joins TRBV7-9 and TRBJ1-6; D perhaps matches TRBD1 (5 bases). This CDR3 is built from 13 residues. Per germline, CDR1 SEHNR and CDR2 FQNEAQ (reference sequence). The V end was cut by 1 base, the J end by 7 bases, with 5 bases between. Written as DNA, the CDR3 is TGTGCCAGCAGCTTAGGACAGAATTCACCCCTCCACTTT. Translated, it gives CASSLGQNSPLHF.

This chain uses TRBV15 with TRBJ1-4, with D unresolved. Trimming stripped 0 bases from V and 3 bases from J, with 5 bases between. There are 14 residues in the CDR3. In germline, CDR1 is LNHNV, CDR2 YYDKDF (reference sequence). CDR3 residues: CATSRDRSNEKLFF. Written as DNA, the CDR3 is TGTGCCACCAGCAGAGACAGATCTAATGAAAAACTGTTTTTT.

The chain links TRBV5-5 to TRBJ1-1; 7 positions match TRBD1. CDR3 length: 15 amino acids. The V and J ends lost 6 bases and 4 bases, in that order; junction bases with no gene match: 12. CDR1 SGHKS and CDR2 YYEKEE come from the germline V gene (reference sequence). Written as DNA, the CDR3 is TGTGCCAGCACCCCGTACCATACAGGGGCCACTGAAGCTTTCTTT. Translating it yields CASTPYHTGATEAFF. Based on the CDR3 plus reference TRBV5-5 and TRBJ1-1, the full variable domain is DAGVTQSPTHLIKTRGQQVTLRCSPISGHKSVSWYQQVLGQGPQFIFQYYEKEERGRGNFPDRFSARQFPNYSSELNVNALLLGDSALYLCASTPYHTGATEAFFGQGTRLTVV.

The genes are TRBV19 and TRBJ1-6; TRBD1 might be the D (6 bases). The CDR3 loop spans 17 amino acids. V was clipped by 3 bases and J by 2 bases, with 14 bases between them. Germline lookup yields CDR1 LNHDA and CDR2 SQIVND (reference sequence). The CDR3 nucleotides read TGTGCCAGTAGTATCGGCGGGGGCAAGACCTATAATTCACCCCTCCACTTT. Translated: CASSIGGGKTYNSPLHF.

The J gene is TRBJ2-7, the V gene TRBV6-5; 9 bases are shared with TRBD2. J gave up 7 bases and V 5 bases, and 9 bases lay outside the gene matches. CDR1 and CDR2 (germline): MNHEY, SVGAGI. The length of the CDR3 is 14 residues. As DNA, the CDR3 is TGTGCCAGCAGTAGAGCGGGGGGCGGAGGTGAGCAGTACTTC. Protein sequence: CASSRAGGGGEQYF.

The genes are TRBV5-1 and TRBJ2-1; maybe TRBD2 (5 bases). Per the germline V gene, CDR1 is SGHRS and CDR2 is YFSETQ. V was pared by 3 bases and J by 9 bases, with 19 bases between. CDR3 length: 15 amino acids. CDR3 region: CASSSESHGGSEQFF. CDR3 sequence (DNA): TGCGCCAGCAGCTCAGAATCCCATGGAGGTAGTGAGCAGTTCTTC.

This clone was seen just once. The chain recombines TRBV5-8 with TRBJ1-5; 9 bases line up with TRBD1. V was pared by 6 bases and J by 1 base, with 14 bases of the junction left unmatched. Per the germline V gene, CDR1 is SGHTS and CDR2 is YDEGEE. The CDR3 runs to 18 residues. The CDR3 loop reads CASTWDRETGSSNQPQHF. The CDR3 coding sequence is TGTGCCAGCACCTGGGACAGGGAAACGGGTTCGAGCAATCAGCCCCAGCATTTT.

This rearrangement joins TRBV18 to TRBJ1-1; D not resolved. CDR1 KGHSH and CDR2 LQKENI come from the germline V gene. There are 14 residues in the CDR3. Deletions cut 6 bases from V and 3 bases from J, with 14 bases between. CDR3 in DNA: TGTGCCAGCTCGGAGGGAGGCGCGTACACTGAAGCTTTCTTT. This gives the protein CASSEGGAYTEAFF.

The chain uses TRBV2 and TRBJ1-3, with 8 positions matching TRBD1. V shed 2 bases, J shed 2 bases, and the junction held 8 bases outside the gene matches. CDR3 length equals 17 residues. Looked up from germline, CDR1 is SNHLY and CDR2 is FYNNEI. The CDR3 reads CASSERKTGVTGNTIYF. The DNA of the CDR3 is TGTGCCAGCAGTGAACGTAAGACAGGGGTTACTGGAAACACCATATATTTT. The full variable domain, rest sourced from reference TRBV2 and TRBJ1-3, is EPEVTQTPSHQVTQMGQEVILRCVPISNHLYFYWYRQILGQKVEFLVSFYNNEISEKSEIFDDQFSVERPDGSNFTLKIRSTKLEDSAMYFCASSERKTGVTGNTIYFGEGSWLTVV.

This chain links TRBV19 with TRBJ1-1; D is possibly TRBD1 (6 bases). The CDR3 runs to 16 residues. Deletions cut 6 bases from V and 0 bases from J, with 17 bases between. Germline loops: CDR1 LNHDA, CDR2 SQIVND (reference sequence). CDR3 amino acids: CASSARNRALNTEAFF. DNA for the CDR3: TGTGCCAGTAGCGCGAGGAACAGGGCACTGAACACTGAAGCTTTCTTT.

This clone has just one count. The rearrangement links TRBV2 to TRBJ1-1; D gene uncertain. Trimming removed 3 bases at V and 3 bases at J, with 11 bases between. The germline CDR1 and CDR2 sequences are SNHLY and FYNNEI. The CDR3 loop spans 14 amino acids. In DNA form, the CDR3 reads TGTGCCAGCAGTGACTACAGAGAAGACACTGAAGCTTTCTTT. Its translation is CASSDYREDTEAFF.

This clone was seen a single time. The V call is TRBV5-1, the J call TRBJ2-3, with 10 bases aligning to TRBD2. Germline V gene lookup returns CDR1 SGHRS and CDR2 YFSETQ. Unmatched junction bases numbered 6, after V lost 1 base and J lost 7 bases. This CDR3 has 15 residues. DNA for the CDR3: TGCGCCAGCAGCTTGTCTAGCGGGGGTACATATACGCAGTATTTT. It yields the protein CASSLSSGGTYTQYF.

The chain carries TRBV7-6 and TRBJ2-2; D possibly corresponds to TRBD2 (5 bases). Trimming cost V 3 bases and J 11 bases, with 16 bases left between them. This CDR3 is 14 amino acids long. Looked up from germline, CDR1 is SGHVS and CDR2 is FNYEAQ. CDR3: CASSFDTGVGELFF. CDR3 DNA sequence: TGTGCCAGCAGCTTCGATACCGGGGTTGGAGAGCTGTTTTTT.

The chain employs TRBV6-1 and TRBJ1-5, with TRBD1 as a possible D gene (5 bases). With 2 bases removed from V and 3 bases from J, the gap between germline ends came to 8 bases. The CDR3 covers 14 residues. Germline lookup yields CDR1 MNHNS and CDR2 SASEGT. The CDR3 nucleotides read TGTGCCAGCAGTGAATACAGGATCAATCAGCCCCAGCATTTT. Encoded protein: CASSEYRINQPQHF.